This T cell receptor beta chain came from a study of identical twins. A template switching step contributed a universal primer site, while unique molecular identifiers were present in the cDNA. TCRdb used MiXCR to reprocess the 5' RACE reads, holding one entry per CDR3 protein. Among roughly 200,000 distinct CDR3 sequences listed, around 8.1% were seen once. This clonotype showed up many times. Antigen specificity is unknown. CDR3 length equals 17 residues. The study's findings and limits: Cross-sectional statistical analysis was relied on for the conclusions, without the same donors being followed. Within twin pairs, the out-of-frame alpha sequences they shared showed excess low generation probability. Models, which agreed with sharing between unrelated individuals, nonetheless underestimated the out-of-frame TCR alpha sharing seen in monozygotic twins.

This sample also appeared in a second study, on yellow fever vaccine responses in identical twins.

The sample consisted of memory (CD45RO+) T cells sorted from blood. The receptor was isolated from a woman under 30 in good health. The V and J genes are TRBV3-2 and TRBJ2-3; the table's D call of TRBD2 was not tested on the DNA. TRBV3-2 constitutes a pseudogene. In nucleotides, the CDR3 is TGTGCCAGCAGCCAAGTCCTATTAGCGGGGGGCCCAGATACGCAGTATTTT. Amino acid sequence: CASSQVLLAGGPDTQYF.